Sequencing of this TCR beta chain was carried out in a study of beta chain features in type 1 diabetes. Background on the study: The patients were much like the healthy donors in age, gender and cell yields.

Sorted cells reached over 95% purity in every population. Study-wide results and caveats: In type 1 diabetes patients, VDJ junctions had fewer insertions; deletions at these junctions were more frequent. For patients, the naive, central memory and Treg TCRB repertoires appeared more alike than for healthy donors.

The CDR3 length is 13 residues. V was trimmed by 5 bases and J by 4 bases, leaving 11 bases between them. Germline CDR1 is SGHTA and CDR2 is FQGNSA. Notes on this clone: The target antigen is unknown.

Expressed TCRB transcripts got sequenced, as all isolated RNA was reverse transcribed. Profiled with immunoSEQ multiplex PCR; TCRdb holds only in-frame clones, not every one. The sample has around 300,000 clones, 8% seen once. The specimen sequenced was central memory CD4+ T cells from blood. The source of this sequence is a woman under 30 in good health. This chain links TRBV7-2 with TRBJ1-1; D ambiguous. This chain's CDR3 is CASSLRQVTEAFF. CDR3 nucleotides: TGTGCCAGCAGCCTCCGTCAGGTCACTGAAGCTTTCTTT.